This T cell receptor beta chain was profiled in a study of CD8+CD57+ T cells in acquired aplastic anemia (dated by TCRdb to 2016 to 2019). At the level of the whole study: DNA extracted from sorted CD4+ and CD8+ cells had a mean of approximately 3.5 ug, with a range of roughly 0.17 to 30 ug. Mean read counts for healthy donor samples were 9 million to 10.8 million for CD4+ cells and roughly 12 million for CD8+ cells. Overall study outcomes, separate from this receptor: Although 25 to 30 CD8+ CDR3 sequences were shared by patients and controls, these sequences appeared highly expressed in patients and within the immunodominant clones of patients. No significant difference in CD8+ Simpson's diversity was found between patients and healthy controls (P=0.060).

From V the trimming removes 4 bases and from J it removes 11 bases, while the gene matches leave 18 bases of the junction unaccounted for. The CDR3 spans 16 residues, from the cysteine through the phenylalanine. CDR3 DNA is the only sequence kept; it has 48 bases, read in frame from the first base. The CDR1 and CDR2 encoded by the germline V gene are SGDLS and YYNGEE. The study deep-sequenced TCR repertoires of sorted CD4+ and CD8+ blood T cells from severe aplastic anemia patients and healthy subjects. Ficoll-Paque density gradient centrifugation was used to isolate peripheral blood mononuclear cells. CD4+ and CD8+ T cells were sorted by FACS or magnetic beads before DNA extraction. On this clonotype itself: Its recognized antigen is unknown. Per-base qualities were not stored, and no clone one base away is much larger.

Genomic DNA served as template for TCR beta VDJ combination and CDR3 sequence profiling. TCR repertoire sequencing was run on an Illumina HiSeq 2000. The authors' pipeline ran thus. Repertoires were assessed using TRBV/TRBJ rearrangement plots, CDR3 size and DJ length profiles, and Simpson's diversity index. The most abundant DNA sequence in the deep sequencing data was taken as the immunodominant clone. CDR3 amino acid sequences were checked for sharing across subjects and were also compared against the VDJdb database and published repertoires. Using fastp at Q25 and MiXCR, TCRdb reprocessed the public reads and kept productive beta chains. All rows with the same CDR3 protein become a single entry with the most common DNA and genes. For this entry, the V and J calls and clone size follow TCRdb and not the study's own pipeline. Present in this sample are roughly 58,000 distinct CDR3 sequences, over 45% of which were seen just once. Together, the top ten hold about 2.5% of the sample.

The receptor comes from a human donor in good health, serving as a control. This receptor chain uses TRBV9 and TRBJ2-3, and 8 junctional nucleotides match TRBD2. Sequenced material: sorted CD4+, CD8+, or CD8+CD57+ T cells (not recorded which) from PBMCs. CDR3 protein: CASSPPGTSGYNEQYF. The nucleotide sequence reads TGTGCCAGCAGCCCCCCGGGCACTAGCGGCTACAATGAGCAGTATTTT.